One and the same sample provided the 11 T cell receptor beta chains below, sequenced in a study of CD8+ T cells in alopecia areata. Noted treatment: oral pan-JAK inhibitor, 5-10 mg twice daily. Isolated RNA was reverse transcribed into cDNA used as the sequencing template. TCRdb keeps only in-frame clones here, not all; method: immunoSEQ multiplex PCR. This table has approximately 150,000 clones, around 87% appearing once. Sequencing was performed on CD8+ T cells sorted from blood, taken at week 4, from a patient treated with tofacitinib. The receptors were gathered from a human donor with alopecia areata.

V gene TRBV4-2 combines with J gene TRBJ2-7; D is unresolved. The CDR3 runs to 13 residues. Germline CDR1 reads LGHNA; CDR2 reads YNFKEQ. Between the trimmed V and J ends, which lost 3 bases and 6 bases, there was a span of 12 bases. The DNA for the CDR3 is TGTGCCAGCAGCCACCCAGGACCTGGCGAGCAGTACTTC. Residues: CASSHPGPGEQYF.

V is TRBV29-1 and J is TRBJ2-5; maybe TRBD1 (6 bases). Germline CDR1 reads SQVTM; CDR2 reads ANQGSEA. This CDR3 has 14 residues. The ends were cut back, 1 base at V and 5 bases at J, with 14 bases in the middle. The CDR3 region has the DNA TGCAGCGTTGAAGTGAGGCAGGGGAAGGAGACCCAGTACTTC. Translating it yields CSVEVRQGKETQYF.

As concerns this clone: One end of the junction fails to match germline, which may point to a read error. The chain employs TRBV7-6 and TRBJ2-1; 11 bases fit TRBD2. The CDR3 extends over 14 amino acids. Germline V gene lookup returns CDR1 SGHVS and CDR2 FNYEAQ. The DNA for the CDR3 is TGTGCCAGCAGCTTAGCGGAGATAGCGGGAGGGCCGATCTTC. Its translation: CASSLAEIAGGPIF. Full variable domain (missing parts from reference TRBV7-6 and TRBJ2-1): GAGVSQSPRYKVTKRGQDVALRCDPISGHVSLYWYRQALGQGPEFLTYFNYEAQQDKSGLPNDRFSAERPEGSISTLTIQRTEQRDSAMYRCASSLAEIAGGPIFGPGTRLTVL.

This chain connects TRBV11-2 to TRBJ2-1; 9 bases fit TRBD2. Germline V gene sequence: CDR1 SGHAT, CDR2 FQNNGV. This CDR3 is built from 16 residues. Trimming removed 1 base from V and 5 bases from J; junction bases left unmatched: 6. The CDR3 region has the DNA TGTGCCAGCAGCTTAGTGTGGGCGGGAGGGGACAATGAGCAGTTCTTC. Translation: CASSLVWAGGDNEQFF.

This sequence joins TRBV7-6 and TRBJ2-5; 8 bases are a match to TRBD2. This CDR3 contains 14 residues. The germline V gene has CDR1 SGHVS and CDR2 FNYEAQ. The trim removed 7 bases at V and 3 bases at J, leaving 7 bases unmatched. In nucleotides, the CDR3 is TGTGCCAGCATCCGGGGGGGGTCCGAAGAGACCCAGTACTTC. Residues: CASIRGGSEETQYF.

This CDR3 is CASQDSGKQETQYF. CDR3 DNA: TGTGCCTCCCAAGACAGCGGAAAACAAGAGACCCAGTACTTC. This chain connects TRBV7-9 to TRBJ2-5, with D perhaps TRBD1 or TRBD2 (5 bases each). This CDR3 comprises 14 residues. Germline V gives CDR1 SEHNR, CDR2 FQNEAQ (reference sequence). V lost 11 bases, J lost 2 bases, and 18 bases lay in between. Full variable domain (remainder filled in from reference TRBV7-9 and TRBJ2-5): DTGVSQNPRHKITKRGQNVTFRCDPISEHNRLYWYRQTLGQGPEFLTYFQNEAQLEKSRLLSDRFSAERPKGSFSTLEIQRTEQGDSAMYLCASQDSGKQETQYFGPGTRLLVL.

The chain is built from TRBV18 and TRBJ2-2; D remains unclear. Germline values: CDR1 KGHSH, CDR2 LQKENI. This CDR3 region has 15 residues. V was cut by 1 base and J by 0 bases, with 6 bases left in between. CDR3 residues: CASSPQGTNTGELFF. CDR3 bases: TGTGCCAGCTCACCACAGGGAACGAACACCGGGGAGCTGTTTTTT.

This clone occurred once. This sequence joins TRBV5-4 and TRBJ2-7, with 7 bases lining up with TRBD1. The CDR3 runs 15 residues. CDR1 and CDR2 (germline): SGHNT, YYREEE (reference sequence). With V trimmed by 4 bases and J by 2 bases, 9 bases remained unmatched. In DNA, the CDR3 is TGTGCCAGCAGCCCCGGGACAGTGCTCACCTACGAGCAGTACTTC. This codes for CASSPGTVLTYEQYF.

The chain is built from TRBV4-1 and TRBJ2-1, with 10 bases matching TRBD2. Germline CDR1 MGHRA, CDR2 YSYEKL. CDR3 length: 17 amino acids. Trimming took 0 bases from V and 7 from J; bases not matched to a gene: 9. DNA of the CDR3: TGCGCCAGCAGCCAAGATCTTCGGAGACTAGCGGGTAATGAGCAGTTCTTC. It translates to CASSQDLRRLAGNEQFF.

J is TRBJ2-2 and V is TRBV19, with D hard to call. With 4 bases removed from V and 9 bases from J, the gap between germline ends came to 9 bases. This CDR3 is 12 amino acids long. Germline CDR1 and CDR2: LNHDA and SQIVND (reference sequence). This CDR3 is CASSTGLRELFF. CDR3 nucleotides: TGTGCCAGTAGTACTGGGCTTCGGGAGCTGTTTTTT.

This clone was seen a single time. CDR3 sequence (DNA): TGTGCCAGCAGCGTAGCTGAAACGCGGGAAGCTTTCTTT. Protein sequence: CASSVAETREAFF. The J gene is TRBJ1-1, the V gene TRBV9; no clear D. CDR3 length equals 13 residues. Germline CDR1 is SGDLS and CDR2 is YYNGEE. Trimming took off 0 bases at V and 8 bases at J, with 11 bases between the two ends.